The 15 T cell receptor beta chains given below trace back to one sample, sequenced in a study of T cell repertoires in cytomegalovirus infection. One entry per CDR3 protein, called by TCRdb with MiXCR from the reads. The table records fewer than 550,000 distinct CDR3 sequences, around a quarter of them present only once. The source material was PBMCs. The receptor set was obtained from a human donor in good health (CMV status not recorded). Some clones in this sample may be carry-over from other donors' samples.

The V and J genes are TRBV28 and TRBJ1-1; D is undetermined. The V gene lost 7 bases and the J gene lost 2 bases, with 8 bases spanning the gap. The germline CDR1 and CDR2 sequences are MDHEN and SYDVKM. This CDR3 is built from 12 residues. CDR3 amino acids: CASINPNTEAFF. The CDR3, as DNA: TGTGCCAGCATCAACCCAAACACTGAAGCTTTCTTT.

The V gene is TRBV6-2 or TRBV6-3, the J gene TRBJ2-4, with D maybe TRBD2 (6 bases). The germline V and J ends were trimmed by 4 bases and 4 bases, with 17 bases remaining between them. Per germline, CDR1 MNHEY and CDR2 SVGEGT. This CDR3 has 16 residues. The CDR3 DNA sequence: TGTGCCAGCAGTTTCGCTCTAGCGAGAACAAAAAACATTCAGTACTTC. Translation: CASSFALARTKNIQYF.

This clonotype was detected many times. J is TRBJ1-4 and V is TRBV6-2 or TRBV6-3; a possible D gene is TRBD1 (6 bases). The germline CDR1 and CDR2 sequences are MNHEY and SVGEGT. V was shortened by 5 bases and J by 7 bases, with 11 bases between the two germline ends. The CDR3 is 13 residues long. CDR3 DNA sequence: TGTGCCAGCAGTCAACAGGGAACTGAAAAACTGTTTTTT. Amino acid sequence: CASSQQGTEKLFF.

J is TRBJ2-5 and V is TRBV30; D may be TRBD1 (5 bases). The CDR3 runs 13 residues. Germline V CDR1 and CDR2: GTSNPN, SVGIG (reference sequence). V was cut by 2 bases and J by 4 bases, with 11 bases left in between. This CDR3 reads CAWSIQVIETQYF. The CDR3 DNA sequence: TGTGCCTGGAGTATACAGGTGATAGAGACCCAGTACTTC. The full variable domain, in which reference TRBV30 and TRBJ2-5 provide the parts outside the CDR3, is SQTIHQWPATLVQPVGSPLSLECTVEGTSNPNLYWYRQAAGRGLQLLFYSVGIGQISSEVPQNLSASRPQDRQFILSSKKLLLSDSGFYLCAWSIQVIETQYFGPGTRLLVL.

This clonotype showed up many times. The CDR3 DNA reads TGTGCCAGCAGCTTAGGATGGGAATCAGAGACCCAGTACTTC. Amino acids: CASSLGWESETQYF. This chain links TRBV7-2 with TRBJ2-5; the D is unclear. CDR3 length equals 14 residues. Between the trimmed V and J ends, which lost 1 base and 4 bases, there was a span of 10 bases. In germline, CDR1 is SGHTA, CDR2 FQGNSA.

The rearrangement uses TRBV20-1 and TRBJ2-1, with TRBD2 matching over 9 bases. CDR1 DFQATT and CDR2 SNEGSKA come from the germline V gene (reference sequence). V gave up 5 bases and J gave up 3 bases; unmatched junction bases: 8. This CDR3 comprises 15 residues. Written as DNA, the CDR3 is TGCAGTGCTTCCCCCGGACTAGCGCGCTACAATGAGCAGTTCTTC. It translates to CSASPGLARYNEQFF.

This clonotype was detected many times. J is TRBJ2-4 and V is TRBV7-2, with a weak D call TRBD2 (6 bases). CDR1 SGHTA and CDR2 FQGNSA come from the germline V gene. This CDR3 is built from 14 residues. V was cut by 4 bases and J by 11 bases, with 18 bases left in between. CDR3 residues: CASSSRREMVVQYF. The CDR3 DNA reads as TGTGCCAGCAGCTCCCGACGGGAGATGGTGGTTCAGTACTTC.

This clonotype turned up a few times. The genes are TRBV10-3 and TRBJ2-1, with 9 nucleotides matching TRBD1. The V segment lost 0 bases and the J segment 7 bases; nucleotides outside the gene matches: 10. Germline V lookup: CDR1 ENHRY, CDR2 SYGVKD. CDR3 length: 17 amino acids. Here the CDR3 reads CAISESRTGADWNEQFF. The CDR3 DNA reads as TGTGCCATCAGTGAGTCCCGGACAGGGGCGGACTGGAATGAGCAGTTCTTC.

This rearrangement joins TRBV7-3 to TRBJ2-3; TRBD1 matches at 9 bases. The CDR3 is 15 amino acids. Germline V lookup: CDR1 SGHTA, CDR2 FQGTGA. V shed 0 bases and J 7 bases; nucleotides not matched to a gene: 5. The CDR3 sequence: CASSLTGTGMNTQYF. DNA of the CDR3: TGTGCCAGCAGCTTAACCGGGACAGGGATGAATACGCAGTATTTT.

V gene TRBV19 combines with J gene TRBJ2-3; 11 bases are a match to TRBD2. The CDR3 extends over 14 amino acids. Germline CDR1 reads LNHDA; CDR2 reads SQIVND (reference sequence). Trimming took 10 bases from V and 4 from J; bases not matched to a gene: 7. The CDR3 loop reads CATSSGRPADTQYF. The CDR3 bases are TGTGCCACCTCTAGCGGGAGGCCTGCAGATACGCAGTATTTT.

This clonotype was found many times. This CDR3 is CASSFLEVEFF. The CDR3 DNA sequence: TGTGCCAGCAGCTTTTTGGAGGTGGAGTTCTTC. This chain joins TRBV7-2 and TRBJ2-1; D possibly corresponds to TRBD2 (5 bases). Trimming took 3 bases from V and 14 from J, leaving 11 bases between them. The CDR3 contains 11 residues. CDR1 is SGHTA and CDR2 is FQGNSA in the germline V gene. Drawing the rest from reference TRBV7-2 and TRBJ2-1, the complete variable domain is GAGVSQSPSNKVTEKGKDVELRCDPISGHTALYWYRQSLGQGLEFLIYFQGNSAPDKSGLPSDRFSAERTGGSVSTLTIQRTQQEDSAVYLCASSFLEVEFFGPGTRLTVL.

V and J are TRBV3-1 and TRBJ1-1; the D is unclear. V lost 0 bases and J lost 1, with 6 bases in between. The CDR3 is 14 amino acids. In germline, CDR1 is LGHDT, CDR2 YNNKEL (reference sequence). This CDR3 is CASSQDLPNTEAFF. In nucleotides, the CDR3 is TGTGCCAGCAGCCAAGATCTCCCGAACACTGAAGCTTTCTTT.

This clonotype was picked up a small number of times. The chain links TRBV20-1 to TRBJ1-5; possibly TRBD1 for D (6 bases). V lost 2 bases and J lost 0, with 11 bases in between. The germline gives CDR1 DFQATT, CDR2 SNEGSKA (reference sequence). The CDR3 is 15 residues long. The CDR3: CSARNRAVSNQPQHF. The CDR3, as DNA: TGCAGTGCTAGAAACAGGGCCGTTAGCAATCAGCCCCAGCATTTT.

The chain uses TRBV5-6 and TRBJ2-5; TRBD2 matches at 7 bases. With 5 bases clipped from V and 6 bases from J, the junction kept 13 bases outside the gene matches. The V gene's germline CDR1 is SGHDT and CDR2 YYEEEE. The CDR3 loop spans 15 amino acids. The CDR3 DNA reads TGTGCCAGCAGGGAGGGACTAAGCTACAGGAAGACCCAGTACTTC. Translated: CASREGLSYRKTQYF. Filled out from reference TRBV5-6 and TRBJ2-5, the complete variable domain reads DAGVTQSPTHLIKTRGQQVTLRCSPKSGHDTVSWYQQALGQGPQFIFQYYEEEERQRGNFPDRFSGHQFPNYSSELNVNALLLGDSALYLCASREGLSYRKTQYFGPGTRLLVL.

To note about this clonotype: Germline is not matched at one junction end, which may reflect a read error. The chain combines TRBV6-2 or TRBV6-3 with TRBJ1-5, with D possibly matching TRBD1 (5 bases). Germline CDR1 and CDR2: MNHEY and SVGEGT. The length of the CDR3 is 14 residues. CDR3: CASSSPGGYQPQHF. The CDR3 region has the DNA TGTGCCAGCAGTTCTCCGGGGGGTTATCAACCCCAGCATTTT.